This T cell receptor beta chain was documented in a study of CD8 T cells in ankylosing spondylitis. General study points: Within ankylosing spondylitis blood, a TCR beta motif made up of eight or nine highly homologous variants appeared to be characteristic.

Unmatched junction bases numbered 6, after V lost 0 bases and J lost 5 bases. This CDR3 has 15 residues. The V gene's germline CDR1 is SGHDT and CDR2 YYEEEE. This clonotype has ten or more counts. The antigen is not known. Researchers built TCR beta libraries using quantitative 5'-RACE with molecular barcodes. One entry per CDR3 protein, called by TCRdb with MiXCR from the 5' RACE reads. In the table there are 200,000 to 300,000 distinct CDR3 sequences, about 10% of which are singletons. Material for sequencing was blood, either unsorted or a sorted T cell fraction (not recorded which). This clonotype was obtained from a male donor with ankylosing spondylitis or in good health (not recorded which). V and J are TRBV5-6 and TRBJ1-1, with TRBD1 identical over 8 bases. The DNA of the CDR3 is TGTGCCAGCAGCTTGGACCGGACAGGGAGGACTGAAGCTTTCTTT. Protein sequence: CASSLDRTGRTEAFF. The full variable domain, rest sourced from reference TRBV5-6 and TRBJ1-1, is DAGVTQSPTHLIKTRGQQVTLRCSPKSGHDTVSWYQQALGQGPQFIFQYYEEEERQRGNFPDRFSGHQFPNYSSELNVNALLLGDSALYLCASSLDRTGRTEAFFGQGTRLTVV.